This T cell receptor beta chain was identified during a study of blood T cell repertoires in COVID-19. Data came from immunoSEQ multiplex PCR; TCRdb stores just in-frame clones and leaves some out. The table lists about 300,000 clones, more than 70% of them singletons. CDR3 size: 15 residues. The V and J ends lost 7 bases and 5 bases, in that order; junction bases with no gene match: 13. Germline V gene sequence: CDR1 SQVTM, CDR2 ANQGSEA. The material sequenced was peripheral blood. The chain has TRBV29-1 and TRBJ1-4; 7 bases fit TRBD1. The receptor was derived from a woman between 45 and 60 years old with acute or convalescent COVID-19. The CDR3 coding sequence is TGCAGCGCTGGAGAAAGGGGGCGCCGAAATGAAAAACTGTTTTTT. Translating it yields CSAGERGRRNEKLFF. Supplemented by reference TRBV29-1 and TRBJ1-4, the full variable domain reads SAVISQKPSRDICQRGTSLTIQCQVDSQVTMMFWYRQQPGQSLTLIATANQGSEATYESGFVIDKFPISRPNLTFSTLTVSNMSPEDSSIYLCSAGERGRRNEKLFFGSGTQLSVL.